The 19 T cell receptor beta chains listed next were all sequenced from one sample in a study of T cell responses to AZD1222 COVID-19 vaccine. This table comes from immunoSEQ multiplex PCR, and its TCRdb copy is limited to in-frame clones, with some not included. The repertoire includes tens of thousands of clones, around 90% of them detected once, and 2.4% sits in the top ten. The source material was peripheral blood, sampled on day 0 of AZD1222 vaccination. These receptors all stem from an adult in good health.

The V and J genes are TRBV18 and TRBJ1-1; TRBD1 agrees at 11 bases. V was pared by 2 bases and J by 4 bases, with 6 bases of the junction left unmatched. Looked up from germline, CDR1 is KGHSH and CDR2 is LQKENI. The CDR3 runs 16 residues. The CDR3 sequence is CASSPTQGQGGTEAFF. CDR3 DNA: TGTGCCAGCTCACCAACCCAGGGACAGGGGGGCACTGAAGCTTTCTTT.

This chain joins TRBV6-5 and TRBJ2-5; weak D call: TRBD1 (7 bases). V was clipped by 3 bases and J by 1 base, with 15 bases between them. Germline V gives CDR1 MNHEY, CDR2 SVGAGI. This CDR3 has 16 residues. DNA of the CDR3: TGTGCCAGCAGTTATAGGGGGGACAGCCCCCAAGAGACCCAGTACTTC. It yields the protein CASSYRGDSPQETQYF.

This clone showed up just once. The rearrangement uses TRBV18 and TRBJ2-7, with 8 bases fitting TRBD1. Germline trimming cut 1 base from V and 6 bases from J; bases unmatched to any gene: 2. The CDR3 contains 13 residues. The V gene's germline CDR1 is KGHSH and CDR2 LQKENI. CDR3 residues: CASSPRDRGEQYF. CDR3 coding DNA: TGTGCCAGCTCACCACGAGACAGGGGCGAGCAGTACTTC.

The V and J genes are TRBV23-1 and TRBJ2-7; D possibly corresponds to TRBD1 (7 bases). TRBV23-1 is noted as an ORF with a role that remains uncertain. The CDR3 is 15 residues long. Deletions cut 2 bases from V and 6 bases from J, with 17 bases between. The CDR3 region is CASSQPQQGRCEQYF. As DNA, the CDR3 is TGCGCCAGCAGTCAACCCCAACAGGGGAGGTGCGAGCAGTACTTC.

The chain joins TRBV11-2 to TRBJ1-5; D unclear. V was cut by 2 bases and J by 5 bases, with 10 bases left in between. The CDR3 consists of 14 residues. Germline V gene lookup returns CDR1 SGHAT and CDR2 FQNNGV. In DNA, the CDR3 is TGTGCCAGCAGCTTATACGGGCAGCATCAGCCCCAGCATTTT. Translation gives CASSLYGQHQPQHF.

The V gene is TRBV30, the J gene TRBJ2-7, with TRBD2 identical over 10 bases. Trimming removed 2 bases from V and 6 bases from J; junction bases left unmatched: 4. This CDR3 has 13 residues. CDR1 is GTSNPN and CDR2 is SVGIG in the germline V gene (reference sequence). CDR3 DNA sequence: TGTGCCTGGAGTCGTAGCGGGAGGCGCGAGCAGTACTTC. This sequence encodes CAWSRSGRREQYF. The full variable domain, in which reference TRBV30 and TRBJ2-7 provide the parts outside the CDR3, is SQTIHQWPATLVQPVGSPLSLECTVEGTSNPNLYWYRQAAGRGLQLLFYSVGIGQISSEVPQNLSASRPQDRQFILSSKKLLLSDSGFYLCAWSRSGRREQYFGPGTRLTVT.

The V and J genes are TRBV4-2 and TRBJ1-2, with TRBD1 as a possible D gene (5 bases). In germline, CDR1 is LGHNA, CDR2 YNFKEQ. The CDR3 loop spans 20 amino acids. V was pared by 1 base and J by 8 bases, with 32 bases between. CDR3 nucleotide sequence: TGTGCCAGCAGCCAAGCCGGGGTTGCGGGGCCCGACTCCGGGCGAAGGGGCTACACCTTC. Translated, it gives CASSQAGVAGPDSGRRGYTF.

J is TRBJ2-1 and V is TRBV18; D might be TRBD1 or TRBD2, each matching 5 bases. V was cut by 8 bases and J by 7 bases, with 27 bases left in between. Germline V gives CDR1 KGHSH, CDR2 LQKENI. The CDR3 loop spans 17 amino acids. For the CDR3, the DNA is TGTGCCAGCGCCAGTAGGAACGGGACCTCTTCGGGAAATGAGCAGTTCTTC. Translation: CASASRNGTSSGNEQFF.

This chain connects TRBV19 to TRBJ1-1; no definite D call. The V and J ends lost 2 bases and 1 base respectively, with 5 bases between them. The CDR3 consists of 13 residues. CDR1 and CDR2 from the germline V gene are LNHDA and SQIVND (reference sequence). The CDR3 reads CASSIRENTEAFF. CDR3 in DNA: TGTGCCAGTAGTATACGGGAGAACACTGAAGCTTTCTTT.

This sequence joins TRBV6-5 and TRBJ2-6, with D unclear. The CDR3 covers 16 residues. V lost 1 base to trimming and J lost 0 bases, with 7 bases between them. Germline V CDR1 and CDR2: MNHEY, SVGAGI. The CDR3 coding sequence is TGTGCCAGCAGTTACTTTAGAGACTCTGGGGCCAACGTCCTGACTTTC. It is translated as CASSYFRDSGANVLTF.

V usage is TRBV5-4 and J usage is TRBJ2-3; D is ambiguous. Germline V gene sequence: CDR1 SGHNT, CDR2 YYREEE (reference sequence). V was clipped by 4 bases and J by 3 bases, with 6 bases between them. The CDR3 runs to 12 residues. CDR3: CASSQLTDTQYF. The CDR3 DNA reads as TGTGCCAGCAGCCAGTTAACAGATACGCAGTATTTT.

This chain uses TRBV6-5 with TRBJ2-7; either TRBD1 or TRBD2 may supply D (6 bases each). Germline CDR1 is MNHEY and CDR2 is SVGAGI. The CDR3 spans 13 residues. V lost 3 bases and J 4 bases, leaving 10 bases between the germline ends. The CDR3 sequence: CASSYEGGYEQYF. In nucleotides, the CDR3 is TGTGCCAGCAGTTATGAGGGGGGATACGAGCAGTACTTC.

The rearrangement links TRBV6-5 to TRBJ2-7; no clear D gene. The CDR3 is 14 residues long. Trimming stripped 0 bases from V and 4 bases from J, with 10 bases between. CDR1 is MNHEY and CDR2 is SVGAGI in the germline V gene. CDR3 region: CASSYSGSWYEQYF. The CDR3, as DNA: TGTGCCAGCAGTTACTCGGGCAGCTGGTACGAGCAGTACTTC.

This chain joins TRBV27 and TRBJ1-1; D might be TRBD1 (6 bases). Trimming stripped 6 bases from V and 1 base from J, with 9 bases between. CDR1 and CDR2 (germline): MNHEY, SMNVEV (reference sequence). This CDR3 has 13 residues. DNA for the CDR3: TGTGCCAGCAGCACGACAGGGAACACTGAAGCTTTCTTT. Encoded protein: CASSTTGNTEAFF.

V is TRBV19 and J is TRBJ1-4, with a tentative D call TRBD1 (6 bases). This CDR3 spans 15 amino acids. CDR1 and CDR2 (germline): LNHDA, SQIVND (reference sequence). V lost 3 bases, J lost 8 bases, and 16 bases lay in between. The CDR3 nucleotides are TGTGCCAGTAGTATTCGCCGGGAAGGGGGAGAAAAACTGTTTTTT. Translating gives CASSIRREGGEKLFF.

This rearrangement joins TRBV3-1 (or the pseudogene TRBV3-2) to TRBJ2-7, with 7 bases lining up with TRBD1. Germline V lookup: CDR1 LGHDT, CDR2 YNNKEL (reference sequence). The CDR3 sequence is 15 residues long. Losses at the gene ends were 0 bases for V and 4 bases for J; bases not matched to a gene: 6. The DNA of the CDR3 is TGTGCCAGCAGCCAAGACCCCGCCAGGGGGTACGAGCAGTACTTC. Amino acids: CASSQDPARGYEQYF.

This chain connects TRBV12-3 or TRBV12-4 to TRBJ2-7; D not resolved. This CDR3 contains 12 residues. The V end lost 2 bases, the J end lost 5 bases, and 7 bases lay between the germline ends. The CDR3 DNA follows: TGTGCCAGCAGTTTATCTGGGAACGAGCAGTACTTC. Its protein is CASSLSGNEQYF.

This clone was detected once. The chain joins TRBV5-4 to TRBJ2-1, with 9 bases that match TRBD1. The CDR3 length is 14 residues. V was clipped by 4 bases and J by 4 bases; unmatched bases: 3. Germline assignment: CDR1 SGHNT and CDR2 YYREEE (reference sequence). CDR3 bases: TGTGCCAGCAGCCCGGGACAGGGTTACAATGAGCAGTTCTTC. Translation: CASSPGQGYNEQFF.

The chain joins TRBV2 to TRBJ2-3; a possible D gene is TRBD1 (6 bases). The CDR3 spans 14 residues. Germline assignment: CDR1 SNHLY and CDR2 FYNNEI. Trimming removed 7 bases from V and 0 bases from J, with 11 bases in between. As DNA, the CDR3 is TGTGCCAGCAACGTGGACAGTAGCACAGATACGCAGTATTTT. This codes for CASNVDSSTDTQYF.